This is a list of T cell receptor beta chains from one sample in a study of CD4 T cells in relation to SARS-CoV-2 and coronaviruses. These TCRs' antigens remain unknown. Generated by immunoSEQ multiplex PCR, the TCRdb table keeps only in-frame clones and is missing some. There are some 21,000 clones in the sample; around two thirds occur only once, and approximately 13% lies in the top ten. Sequenced input: CD4+ T cells from PBMCs, cultured in vitro. The source of these receptors is a human donor in good health. Both conserved end residues are part of each CDR3. Fields, in order: V gene, J gene, clone size, D gene, CDR3 protein, CDR3 DNA. A D gene is named only where the DNA matches it firmly. The listing skips clone size in some rows; elsewhere it reads once, few, many or a size class.

TRBV24-1	TRBJ2-7	NA	NA	CATSPEEGKYF	TGTGCCACCAGCCCTGAGGAGGGAAAGTACTTC
TRBV3-1/TRBV3-2	TRBJ2-7	NA	TRBD1	CASSQVGDRSSYEQYF	TGTGCCAGCAGCCAAGTGGGGGACAGGTCGTCCTACGAGCAGTACTTC
TRBV21-1	TRBJ1-2	NA	NA	CASSKDRGEHGYTF	TGTGCCAGCAGCAAGGACAGGGGGGAACATGGCTACACCTTC
TRBV19	TRBJ2-3	NA	TRBD2	CASSQLAGGEDTQYF	TGTGCCAGTAGTCAACTAGCGGGAGGAGAAGATACGCAGTATTTT
TRBV19	TRBJ2-2	NA	TRBD1	CASTFRGRTGELFF	TGTGCCAGTACTTTCAGGGGGCGCACCGGGGAGCTGTTTTTT
TRBV9	TRBJ2-5	NA	NA	CASSVGSRRAEETQYF	TGTGCCAGCAGCGTAGGGTCCAGAAGGGCGGAGGAGACCCAGTACTTC
TRBV6-6	TRBJ1-2	NA	NA	CASSPGPNYGYTF	TGTGCCAGCAGTCCAGGCCCTAACTATGGCTACACCTTC
TRBV7-2	TRBJ1-2	NA	NA	CASSLDPQAGDYGYTF	TGTGCCAGCAGCTTAGACCCCCAGGCGGGGGACTATGGCTACACCTTC
TRBV7-9	TRBJ2-2	few	NA	CASSLSAGELFF	TGTGCCAGCAGCTTGTCTGCCGGGGAGCTGTTTTTT
TRBV4-1	TRBJ2-7	NA	TRBD2	CASSLGTSGSLYEQYF	TGCGCCAGCAGCCTCGGGACTAGCGGGAGTCTTTACGAGCAGTACTTC
TRBV11-1	TRBJ2-7	NA	NA	CASSFGTSYEQYF	TGTGCCAGCAGCTTCGGGACCTCCTACGAGCAGTACTTC
TRBV20-1	TRBJ2-2	NA	TRBD2	CSASVAGDLNTGELFF	TGCAGTGCTAGTGTAGCGGGAGATCTCAACACCGGGGAGCTGTTTTTT
TRBV10-3	TRBJ2-7	NA	NA	CAISEGGRGYEQYF	TGTGCCATCAGTGAAGGGGGAAGGGGCTACGAGCAGTACTTC
TRBV24-1	TRBJ2-1	few	NA	CATSDPGLDSSYNEQFF	TGTGCCACCAGTGATCCTGGACTTGACAGCTCCTACAATGAGCAGTTCTTC
TRBV5-1	TRBJ2-1	NA	NA	CASTEVSYNEQFF	TGCGCCAGCACGGAGGTCTCCTACAATGAGCAGTTCTTC
TRBV7-3	TRBJ1-6	NA	TRBD1	CASSFSGTGQSPLHF	TGTGCCAGCAGCTTCTCCGGGACAGGGCAGTCACCCCTCCACTTT
TRBV15	TRBJ1-2	NA	NA	CATSRGRLNYGYTF	TGTGCCACCAGCAGGGGAAGACTTAACTATGGCTACACCTTC
TRBV19	TRBJ1-1	NA	TRBD1	CATFTTGFTEAFF	TGTGCCACCTTCACGACAGGGTTCACTGAAGCTTTCTTT
TRBV6-5	TRBJ1-1	NA	TRBD1	CASSSPGQGNTEAFF	TGTGCCAGCAGTTCGCCGGGACAGGGGAACACTGAAGCTTTCTTT
TRBV7-2	TRBJ2-2	NA	NA	CASSLFSGELFF	TGTGCCAGCAGCTTATTCTCCGGGGAGCTGTTTTTT
TRBV6-5	TRBJ1-5	NA	NA	CASSKRAGGNQPQHF	TGTGCCAGCAGTAAGCGGGCGGGGGGCAATCAGCCCCAGCATTTT
TRBV28	TRBJ1-1	NA	NA	CATDRREVAFF	TGTGCCACCGACCGCCGGGAGGTAGCTTTCTTT
TRBV5-1	TRBJ1-4	NA	TRBD1	CASSLAAGQGALLFF	TGCGCCAGCAGCTTGGCTGCCGGACAGGGGGCGTTACTGTTTTTT
TRBV18	TRBJ2-7	NA	TRBD2	CASSPSIAGGLYEQYF	TGTGCCAGCTCACCATCTATAGCGGGAGGTCTCTACGAGCAGTACTTC
TRBV10-3	TRBJ2-5	NA	NA	CASRGAAQETQYF	TGTGCCTCCAGGGGGGCAGCCCAAGAGACCCAGTACTTC
TRBV19	TRBJ2-1	NA	TRBD2	CASSILAGKYNEQFF	TGTGCCAGTAGTATACTAGCGGGAAAATACAATGAGCAGTTCTTC
TRBV10-3	TRBJ2-1	few	NA	CAIGTGLVSSYNEQFF	TGTGCCATCGGAACAGGGCTGGTTAGCTCCTACAATGAGCAGTTCTTC
TRBV6-5	TRBJ2-5	NA	TRBD1	CASKPGQGLETQYF	TGTGCCAGCAAGCCGGGACAGGGGTTAGAGACCCAGTACTTC
TRBV30	TRBJ1-5	NA	NA	CAWSRSGDQPQHF	TGTGCCTGGAGCCGGAGTGGGGATCAGCCCCAGCATTTT
TRBV2	TRBJ2-7	NA	NA	CASSSNIRVYEQYF	TGTGCCAGCAGCTCGAATATCAGGGTCTACGAGCAGTACTTC
TRBV29-1	TRBJ2-7	NA	NA	CSVEVLGPPGHEQYF	TGCAGCGTAGAAGTTCTAGGGCCCCCGGGTCACGAGCAGTACTTC
TRBV29-1	TRBJ2-4	NA	NA	CSVVDNVDIQYF	TGCAGCGTTGTAGACAACGTAGACATTCAGTACTTC
TRBV7-2	TRBJ2-5	NA	NA	CASSLVGFWETQYF	TGTGCCAGCAGCTTAGTGGGGTTCTGGGAGACCCAGTACTTC
TRBV30	TRBJ2-3	NA	TRBD1	CAWSKPPDRERSSTQYF	TGTGCCTGGAGTAAACCCCCCGACAGGGAAAGATCGAGTACGCAGTATTTT
TRBV18	TRBJ1-2	NA	TRBD1	CASSPNRDSGYGYTF	TGTGCCAGCTCACCGAACCGGGACAGCGGCTATGGCTACACCTTC
TRBV12-5	TRBJ2-2	NA	NA	CASRRRGGFNGELFF	TGTGCTAGTAGGCGCAGGGGAGGATTTAACGGGGAGCTGTTTTTT
TRBV2	TRBJ2-1	NA	NA	CASQATAGYYNEQFF	TGTGCCAGCCAGGCCACGGCAGGATATTACAATGAGCAGTTCTTC